These 30 T cell receptor beta chains share one sample of origin, sequenced in a study of T-cell memory formation after mild COVID-19 (dated by TCRdb to the early 2020s). Receptors were amplified or captured by 5' RACE. For sequencing, an Illumina NovaSeq 6000 was employed. The public reads were reanalyzed by TCRdb: fastp trimming at Q25, MiXCR alignment, in-frame beta chains only. Rows are unified per CDR3 protein, each entry keeping the most common DNA and genes. Here the sample has approximately 180,000 distinct CDR3 sequences; 16% occur a single time. The ten largest clones add up to 2% to 2.5% of the sample. Sequenced sample: PBMCs or a T cell subset sorted from them (not recorded which). These TCRs come from an adult woman who had mild COVID-19 (a few samples of this study predate the infection). The sample titles of this study are shuffled in the database, so cell type and time point are left out; the donor was told from shared clones.

The V call is TRBV30, the J call TRBJ2-6; unclear D gene. The CDR3 sequence is 13 residues long. Germline CDR1 and CDR2: GTSNPN and SVGIG (reference sequence). V shed 3 bases and J shed 3 bases, with 6 bases lying between them. This chain's CDR3 is CAWSGSGANVLTF. The CDR3, as DNA: TGTGCCTGGAGCGGAAGTGGGGCCAACGTCCTGACTTTC.

The rearrangement joins TRBV3-1 to TRBJ2-5; unclear D gene. The CDR3 is 14 residues long. Germline CDR1 is LGHDT and CDR2 is YNNKEL (reference sequence). The V end was cut by 2 bases, the J end by 3 bases, with 10 bases between. In DNA form, the CDR3 reads TGTGCCAGCAGCCAAAGTCGGATTGAAGAGACCCAGTACTTC. It yields the protein CASSQSRIEETQYF.

This clonotype was found once. The gene calls are TRBV18 and TRBJ1-1; TRBD1 is a possible D gene (5 bases). The CDR3 is made up of 15 amino acids. Germline V gene data show CDR1 as KGHSH and CDR2 as LQKENI. The germline V and J ends were trimmed by 3 bases and 1 base, with 12 bases remaining between them. CDR3 amino acids: CASSPGQGPNTEAFF. The CDR3, as DNA: TGTGCCAGCTCACCCGGTCAGGGTCCGAACACTGAAGCTTTCTTT.

This clonotype came up a few times. The chain has TRBV6-5 and TRBJ2-1; 10 bases agree with TRBD1. The ends lost 2 bases at V and 4 bases at J; junction bases unmatched: 2. This CDR3 is built from 15 residues. Germline V gene data show CDR1 as MNHEY and CDR2 as SVGAGI. The DNA for the CDR3 is TGTGCCAGCAGTTACCGGGACAGGGGTTACAATGAGCAGTTCTTC. Translating it yields CASSYRDRGYNEQFF.

This clonotype was counted a single time. The V and J genes are TRBV2 and TRBJ1-1, with 11 bases matching TRBD1. V lost 9 bases and J lost 10; bases outside the gene matches: 10. Germline lookup yields CDR1 SNHLY and CDR2 FYNNEI. This CDR3 spans 13 amino acids. The CDR3 DNA reads as TGTGCCAGTCGGACAGGGGGCGCGGAAGGAGCTTTCTTT. It codes for CASRTGGAEGAFF.

The chain recombines TRBV6-6 with TRBJ2-5; tentatively, D is TRBD2 (5 bases). Trimming cost V 2 bases and J 1 base, with 11 bases left between them. The V gene's germline CDR1 is MNHNY and CDR2 SVGAGI (reference sequence). The CDR3 sequence is 15 residues long. In nucleotides, the CDR3 is TGTGCCAGCAGTTACGGAGGCACCGTCCAAGAGACCCAGTACTTC. It encodes CASSYGGTVQETQYF.

The chain couples TRBV12-3 or TRBV12-4 to TRBJ1-2, with D perhaps matching TRBD1 (5 bases). This CDR3 contains 14 residues. Trimming left V 3 bases short and J 2 bases short, with 10 bases between. CDR3 protein: CASSFQGRNYGYTF. The CDR3 DNA is TGTGCCAGCAGTTTCCAGGGACGGAACTATGGCTACACCTTC.

This clonotype was seen ten or more times. The rearrangement uses TRBV5-1 and TRBJ2-3; D unresolved. Trimming took off 4 bases at V and 0 bases at J, with 9 bases between the two ends. This CDR3 contains 14 residues. CDR1 SGHRS and CDR2 YFSETQ come from the germline V gene. CDR3 amino acids: CASSRDTSTDTQYF. The CDR3 DNA is TGCGCCAGCAGCCGAGATACTAGCACAGATACGCAGTATTTT. Full variable domain (remainder filled in from reference TRBV5-1 and TRBJ2-3): KAGVTQTPRYLIKTRGQQVTLSCSPISGHRSVSWYQQTPGQGLQFLFEYFSETQRNKGNFPGRFSGRQFSNSRSEMNVSTLELGDSALYLCASSRDTSTDTQYFGPGTRLTVL.

This clonotype was detected a few times. V gene TRBV7-2 combines with J gene TRBJ1-5; D remains ambiguous. Germline V gives CDR1 SGHTA, CDR2 FQGNSA. V shed 5 bases and J shed 0 bases, with 17 bases lying between them. The CDR3 has 17 amino acids. The CDR3 DNA reads as TGTGCCAGCAGCACACTGGTAGGAACTTATAGCAATCAGCCCCAGCATTTT. Its protein product is CASSTLVGTYSNQPQHF.

This clonotype was seen a few times. The genes are TRBV20-1 and TRBJ2-5; 7 bases are a match to TRBD2. The germline V gene has CDR1 DFQATT and CDR2 SNEGSKA (reference sequence). J gave up 1 base and V 0 bases, and 2 bases lay outside the gene matches. The length of the CDR3 is 14 residues. CDR3 nucleotides: TGCAGTGCTAGAGAGTCGGGGGGCCAAGAGACCCAGTACTTC. Translating gives CSARESGGQETQYF.

This clonotype was picked up a small number of times. The J gene is TRBJ2-2, the V gene TRBV5-1; unclear D gene. There are 15 residues in the CDR3. Trimming took off 1 base at V and 4 bases at J, with 11 bases between the two ends. In germline, CDR1 is SGHRS, CDR2 YFSETQ. CDR3 nucleotides: TGCGCCAGCAGCTTGAGTCAGACGGGCACCGGGGAGCTGTTTTTT. It is translated as CASSLSQTGTGELFF.

The J gene is TRBJ2-1, the V gene TRBV24-1, with D unclear. Germline values: CDR1 KGHDR, CDR2 SFDVKD. V was pared by 4 bases and J by 7 bases, with 10 bases between. This CDR3 contains 13 residues. The CDR3 loop is CATSEHFLNEQFF. CDR3 sequence (DNA): TGTGCCACCAGTGAGCACTTTTTGAATGAGCAGTTCTTC.

There are a few counts of this clonotype. The V and J genes are TRBV6-2 or TRBV6-3 and TRBJ2-7; either TRBD1 or TRBD2 may fit D (7 bases each). Germline CDR1 is MNHEY and CDR2 is SVGEGT. The length of the CDR3 is 15 residues. Trimming took 7 bases from V and 3 from J, leaving 19 bases between them. Here the CDR3 reads CASTRGDSSGYEQYF. The CDR3 bases are TGTGCCAGCACTCGGGGGGACAGTTCGGGCTACGAGCAGTACTTC.

V is TRBV5-1 and J is TRBJ1-1; weak D call: TRBD1 (5 bases). Germline V gene sequence: CDR1 SGHRS, CDR2 YFSETQ. V shed 6 bases and J shed 2 bases, with 11 bases lying between them. This CDR3 spans 13 amino acids. The chain's CDR3 is CASTDSSNTEAFF. The CDR3, as DNA: TGCGCCAGCACCGACAGCAGTAACACTGAAGCTTTCTTT.

The chain links TRBV6-6 to TRBJ2-7; 8 bases align to TRBD2. Germline trimming cut 2 bases from V and 5 bases from J; bases unmatched to any gene: 17. This CDR3 has 18 amino acids. Per the germline V gene, CDR1 is MNHNY and CDR2 is SVGAGI (reference sequence). The CDR3 loop is CASSYPSVRSGSFNEQYF. The CDR3 DNA follows: TGTGCCAGCAGTTACCCTTCGGTTCGAAGCGGGAGTTTCAACGAGCAGTACTTC.

This clonotype was counted between two and nine times. The chain carries TRBV19 and TRBJ1-1; D is ambiguous. This CDR3 has 13 residues. V shed 6 bases and J shed 4 bases, with 12 bases lying between them. In germline, CDR1 is LNHDA, CDR2 SQIVND (reference sequence). CDR3 residues: CASRKGPGTEAFF. CDR3 DNA: TGTGCCAGTAGAAAAGGTCCGGGCACTGAAGCTTTCTTT. The entire variable domain, with the rest obtained from reference TRBV19 and TRBJ1-1, is as follows: DGGITQSPKYLFRKEGQNVTLSCEQNLNHDAMYWYRQDPGQGLRLIYYSQIVNDFQKGDIAEGYSVSREKKESFPLTVTSAQKNPTAFYLCASRKGPGTEAFFGQGTRLTVV.

This CDR3 is CAWSAGSGNTIYF. The CDR3 coding sequence is TGTGCCTGGAGTGCCGGGTCTGGAAACACCATATATTTT. This rearrangement joins TRBV30 to TRBJ1-3; D uncertain. CDR3 length: 13 residues. Trimming removed 1 base from V and 1 base from J, with 5 bases in between. Germline V CDR1 and CDR2: GTSNPN, SVGIG (reference sequence).

The rearrangement uses TRBV7-3 and TRBJ2-1; 11 bases align to TRBD2. Trimming at V came to 3 bases and at J to 5 bases, leaving 3 bases not matched to a gene. CDR1 is SGHTA and CDR2 is FQGTGA in the germline V gene. This CDR3 is 15 amino acids long. This chain's CDR3 is CASSLLAGGHNEQFF. The CDR3 DNA is TGTGCCAGCAGCTTGCTAGCGGGGGGACACAATGAGCAGTTCTTC.

This sequence joins TRBV9 and TRBJ2-5; D gene uncertain. Germline V gene sequence: CDR1 SGDLS, CDR2 YYNGEE. The CDR3 totals 14 residues. Trimming took off 1 base at V and 0 bases at J, with 7 bases between the two ends. CDR3 DNA: TGTGCCAGCAGCGTAAGATGGTACCAAGAGACCCAGTACTTC. Translated: CASSVRWYQETQYF.

The genes are TRBV20-1 and TRBJ1-1; 7 bases align to TRBD1. This CDR3 comprises 12 residues. Germline CDR1 and CDR2: DFQATT and SNEGSKA (reference sequence). With 6 bases clipped from V and 4 bases from J, the junction kept 5 bases outside the gene matches. The CDR3 loop reads CSAPNRGTEAFF. The CDR3 DNA is TGCAGTGCGCCAAACAGGGGCACTGAAGCTTTCTTT.

This clonotype has only a few counts. The genes are TRBV7-6 and TRBJ2-5; D not resolved. The V gene's germline CDR1 is SGHVS and CDR2 FNYEAQ. The CDR3 runs to 14 residues. V was clipped by 0 bases and J by 4 bases, with 9 bases between them. The CDR3 DNA reads TGTGCCAGCAGCTTAGCTGGGGAAAGAGAGACCCAGTACTTC. It is translated as CASSLAGERETQYF.

This clonotype was recorded many times. V is TRBV7-2 and J is TRBJ1-3; 10 nucleotides line up with TRBD1. J was trimmed by 4 bases and V by 4 bases; bases with no gene match: 13. The germline V gene has CDR1 SGHTA and CDR2 FQGNSA. The length of the CDR3 is 18 residues. CDR3 coding DNA: TGTGCCAGCAGCTCCCCCATGTCGACAGGGGGCGTCGGAAACACCATATATTTT. Its translation: CASSSPMSTGGVGNTIYF. The variable domain in full, completed from reference TRBV7-2 and TRBJ1-3, reads GAGVSQSPSNKVTEKGKDVELRCDPISGHTALYWYRQSLGQGLEFLIYFQGNSAPDKSGLPSDRFSAERTGGSVSTLTIQRTQQEDSAVYLCASSSPMSTGGVGNTIYFGEGSWLTVV.

The rearrangement uses TRBV12-3 or TRBV12-4 and TRBJ2-7; 8 positions match TRBD1. The V gene end was trimmed by 6 bases and the J gene end by 3 bases; junction bases not matched to a gene: 13. There are 16 residues in the CDR3. DNA for the CDR3: TGTGCCAGCAGCCCCGGGAGAGGACAGGGAGGCTACGAGCAGTACTTC. Its translation is CASSPGRGQGGYEQYF.

This sequence joins TRBV6-5 and TRBJ2-7; 7 bases align to TRBD1. The germline CDR1 and CDR2 sequences are MNHEY and SVGAGI. The CDR3 totals 12 residues. Trimming removed 6 bases from V and 5 bases from J; junction bases left unmatched: 4. The CDR3 coding sequence is TGTGCCAGCAGGGACAGGATGGACGAGCAGTACTTC. This translates into CASRDRMDEQYF.

The rearrangement uses TRBV9 and TRBJ2-7; D may match TRBD1 or TRBD2 (5 bases each). The V gene lost 0 bases and the J gene lost 3 bases, with 16 bases spanning the gap. Germline CDR1 is SGDLS and CDR2 is YYNGEE. This CDR3 region has 16 residues. CDR3 bases: TGTGCCAGCAGCGTAGGATCGGGGCAGGGCGGCTACGAGCAGTACTTC. It yields the protein CASSVGSGQGGYEQYF.

This clonotype has only a few counts. This rearrangement joins TRBV5-1 to TRBJ1-2; no reliable D call. Germline V gene sequence: CDR1 SGHRS, CDR2 YFSETQ. Between the trimmed V and J ends, which lost 0 bases and 3 bases, there was a span of 15 bases. The length of the CDR3 is 16 residues. The CDR3 sequence is CASSLASPGLDYGYTF. CDR3 in DNA: TGCGCCAGCAGCTTGGCTTCCCCCGGTCTGGACTATGGCTACACCTTC. Together with reference TRBV5-1 and TRBJ1-2, the CDR3 gives the full variable domain: KAGVTQTPRYLIKTRGQQVTLSCSPISGHRSVSWYQQTPGQGLQFLFEYFSETQRNKGNFPGRFSGRQFSNSRSEMNVSTLELGDSALYLCASSLASPGLDYGYTFGSGTRLTVV.

The chain recombines TRBV6-1 with TRBJ2-1; either TRBD1 or TRBD2 may supply D (6 bases each). Between the trimmed V and J ends, which lost 6 bases and 6 bases, there was a span of 18 bases. The germline V gene has CDR1 MNHNS and CDR2 SASEGT. The CDR3 covers 15 residues. In DNA, the CDR3 is TGTGCCAGCAGGAGGGACTTGGGGGCGGGCAATGAGCAGTTCTTC. This codes for CASRRDLGAGNEQFF.

This clonotype has a handful of counts. The chain uses TRBV7-2 and TRBJ2-1, with 13 bases matching TRBD2. V lost 3 bases, J lost 9 bases, and 11 bases stayed unmatched. The CDR3 totals 17 residues. Germline CDR1 reads SGHTA; CDR2 reads FQGNSA. The DNA for the CDR3 is TGTGCCAGCAGCTTGGACGCCGGGACTAGCGGGAACTTTGAGCAGTTCTTC. This translates into CASSLDAGTSGNFEQFF.

This chain connects TRBV7-9 to TRBJ2-5, with 13 bases that match TRBD2. The CDR3 runs to 17 residues. Germline-derived CDR1 and CDR2 are SEHNR and FQNEAQ (reference sequence). The ends lost 1 base at V and 7 bases at J; junction bases unmatched: 9. CDR3 amino acids: CASSLEELLAGGVTQYF. DNA for the CDR3: TGTGCCAGCAGCTTAGAAGAGCTACTAGCGGGAGGGGTGACCCAGTACTTC.

The chain uses TRBV6-2 or TRBV6-3 and TRBJ2-6; D gene unclear. Looked up from germline, CDR1 is MNHEY and CDR2 is SVGEGT. V lost 5 bases and J lost 0, with 8 bases in between. The CDR3 runs to 15 residues. CDR3 nucleotide sequence: TGTGCCAGCAGTAAACAGAGCTCTGGGGCCAACGTCCTGACTTTC. This gives the protein CASSKQSSGANVLTF.